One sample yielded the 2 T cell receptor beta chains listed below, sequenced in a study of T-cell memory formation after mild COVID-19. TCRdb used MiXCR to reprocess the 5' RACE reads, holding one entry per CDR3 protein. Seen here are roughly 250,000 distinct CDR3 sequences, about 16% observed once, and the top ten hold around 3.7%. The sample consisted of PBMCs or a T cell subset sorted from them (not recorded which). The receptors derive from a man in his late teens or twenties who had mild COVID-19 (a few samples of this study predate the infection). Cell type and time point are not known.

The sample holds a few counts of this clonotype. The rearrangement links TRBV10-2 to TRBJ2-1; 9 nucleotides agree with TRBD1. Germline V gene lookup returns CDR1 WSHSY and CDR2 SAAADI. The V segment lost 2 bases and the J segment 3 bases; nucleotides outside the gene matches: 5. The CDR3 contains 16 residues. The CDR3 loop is CASSEGMGQGYNEQFF. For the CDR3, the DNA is TGCGCCAGCAGTGAGGGTATGGGACAGGGCTACAATGAGCAGTTCTTC.

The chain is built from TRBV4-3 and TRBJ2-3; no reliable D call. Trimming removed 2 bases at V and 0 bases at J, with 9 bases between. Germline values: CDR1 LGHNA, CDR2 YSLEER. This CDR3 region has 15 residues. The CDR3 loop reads CASSQSVESTDTQYF. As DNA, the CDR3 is TGCGCCAGCAGCCAATCAGTCGAGAGCACAGATACGCAGTATTTT.